A single sample gave rise to the 9 T cell receptor beta chains below, sequenced in a study of human T cells and chemical hapten exposure. The time point is: patch test 1, 2 weeks after DPC sensitization. Treatment of the sample: therapeutic diphenylcyclopropenone sensitization with weekly scalp DPC. TCRdb analysed the RACE reads with MiXCR anew, one entry per CDR3 protein. Among over 85,000 distinct CDR3 sequences, over 10% were seen once, and the ten largest hold approximately 2%. The sample in question was whole blood, obtained in connection with sensitization to the hapten diphenylcyclopropenone (DPC). The origin of the receptors is a woman aged 40 to 49 with alopecia areata. Some clones in this sample may be carry-over from other donors' samples.

The V call is TRBV12-3 or TRBV12-4, the J call TRBJ1-2; D unclear. The CDR3 has 14 amino acids. Trimming removed 3 bases at V and 0 bases at J, with 8 bases between. Here the CDR3 DNA reads TGTGCCAGCAGTTTTCGGGGTTCTAACTATGGCTACACCTTC. This sequence encodes CASSFRGSNYGYTF.

The rearrangement links TRBV5-1 to TRBJ2-7, with 9 bases that match TRBD2. In germline, CDR1 is SGHRS, CDR2 YFSETQ. The CDR3 loop spans 14 amino acids. The trim removed 4 bases at V and 4 bases at J, leaving 6 bases unmatched. CDR3: CASSPTSGRYEQYF. CDR3 coding DNA: TGCGCCAGCAGCCCCACTAGCGGGCGATACGAGCAGTACTTC.

This clonotype has only a few counts. The chain carries TRBV9 and TRBJ2-3; TRBD2 might be the D (6 bases). Trimming took 0 bases from V and 0 from J, leaving 11 bases between them. The CDR3 is 16 residues long. The germline V gene has CDR1 SGDLS and CDR2 YYNGEE. This chain's CDR3 is CASSVALGTSTDTQYF. The DNA for the CDR3 is TGTGCCAGCAGCGTAGCCCTGGGGACTAGCACAGATACGCAGTATTTT. Full variable domain (remainder filled in from reference TRBV9 and TRBJ2-3): DSGVTQTPKHLITATGQRVTLRCSPRSGDLSVYWYQQSLDQGLQFLIQYYNGEERAKGNILERFSAQQFPDLHSELNLSSLELGDSALYFCASSVALGTSTDTQYFGPGTRLTVL.

The chain carries TRBV12-3 or TRBV12-4 and TRBJ2-7, with D possibly matching TRBD1 (6 bases). Trimming removed 6 bases at V and 6 bases at J, with 12 bases between. The CDR3 loop spans 12 amino acids. The CDR3, as DNA: TGTGCCAGCAGCCTTCAGGGGACCGAGCAGTACTTC. This codes for CASSLQGTEQYF.

This chain connects TRBV27 to TRBJ2-3; D remains unclear. CDR3 length: 11 amino acids. Germline assignment: CDR1 MNHEY and CDR2 SMNVEV (reference sequence). Trimming shortened V by 8 bases and J by 5 bases, and 8 bases separated the two germline ends. The CDR3 reads CASGFGDTQYF. The CDR3 nucleotides are TGTGCCAGCGGATTTGGAGATACGCAGTATTTT.

This clonotype was counted between two and nine times. In nucleotides, the CDR3 is TGTGCCAGCAGCTTGATGGCCCACTTGGGGGCTTTCTTT. Its translation: CASSLMAHLGAFF. The gene calls are TRBV11-1 and TRBJ1-1; D unresolved. V was trimmed by 3 bases and J by 11 bases, leaving 16 bases between them. CDR1 is SGHAT and CDR2 is FQDESV in the germline V gene (reference sequence). CDR3 size: 13 residues. The whole variable domain, remainder taken from reference TRBV11-1 and TRBJ1-1, is EAEVAQSPRYKITEKSQAVAFWCDPISGHATLYWYRQILGQGPELLVQFQDESVVDDSQLPKDRFSAERLKGVDSTLKIQPAELGDSAMYLCASSLMAHLGAFFGQGTRLTVV.

This clonotype has ten or more counts. The rearrangement joins TRBV29-1 to TRBJ1-1; maybe TRBD1 (6 bases). The CDR3 is 14 amino acids. Germline V gene lookup returns CDR1 SQVTM and CDR2 ANQGSEA. The V and J ends lost 6 bases and 0 bases respectively, with 14 bases between them. The CDR3 region has the DNA TGCAGCGTAGACAGGTGGGGGGTGAACACTGAAGCTTTCTTT. Protein product: CSVDRWGVNTEAFF.

This clonotype was counted only a few times. This chain joins TRBV12-3 or TRBV12-4 and TRBJ1-2, with TRBD1 identical over 7 bases. Trimming at V came to 8 bases and at J to 0 bases, leaving 6 bases not matched to a gene. CDR3 length equals 14 residues. DNA of the CDR3: TGTGCCAGCGGGGGACAGATAACTAACTATGGCTACACCTTC. Residues: CASGGQITNYGYTF.

The chain links TRBV27 to TRBJ1-4, with D perhaps TRBD1 (5 bases). Trimming took off 6 bases at V and 4 bases at J, with 15 bases between the two ends. This CDR3 comprises 15 residues. The germline V gene encodes CDR1 MNHEY and CDR2 SMNVEV (reference sequence). The DNA of the CDR3 is TGTGCCAGCAGAGGGGTGGTAGACAGTAATGAAAAACTGTTTTTT. It codes for CASRGVVDSNEKLFF. Variable domain in full (rest from reference TRBV27 and TRBJ1-4): EAQVTQNPRYLITVTGKKLTVTCSQNMNHEYMSWYRQDPGLGLRQIYYSMNVEVTDKGDVPEGYKVSRKEKRNFPLILESPSPNQTSLYFCASRGVVDSNEKLFFGSGTQLSVL.